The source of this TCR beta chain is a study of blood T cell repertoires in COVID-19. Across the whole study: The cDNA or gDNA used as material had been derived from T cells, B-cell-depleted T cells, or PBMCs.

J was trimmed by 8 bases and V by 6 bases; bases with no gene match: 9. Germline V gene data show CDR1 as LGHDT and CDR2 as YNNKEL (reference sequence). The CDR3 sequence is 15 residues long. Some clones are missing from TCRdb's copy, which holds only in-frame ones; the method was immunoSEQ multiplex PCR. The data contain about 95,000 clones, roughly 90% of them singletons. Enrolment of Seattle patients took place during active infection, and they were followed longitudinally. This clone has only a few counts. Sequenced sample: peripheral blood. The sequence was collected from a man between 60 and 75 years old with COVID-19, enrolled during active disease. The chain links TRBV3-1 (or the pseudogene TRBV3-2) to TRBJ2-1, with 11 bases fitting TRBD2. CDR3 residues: CASRPRLAGQDEQFF. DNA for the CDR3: TGTGCCAGCAGACCTAGACTAGCGGGACAGGATGAGCAGTTCTTC.